What follows are 7 T cell receptor beta chains derived from one specimen sequenced in a study of blood T cell repertoires in COVID-19. Produced via immunoSEQ multiplex PCR; TCRdb's table is partial and in-frame only. This sample has some 170,000 clones, with about 90% found just once. Sequencing was done on a sample of PBMCs or T cells enriched from blood (not recorded which). The origin of the receptors is a human donor with acute COVID-19. The donor label of this sample is uncertain.

The J gene is TRBJ1-2, the V gene TRBV5-4; D might be TRBD1 (6 bases). Per germline, CDR1 SGHNT and CDR2 YYREEE (reference sequence). There are 13 residues in the CDR3. Trimming took 2 bases from V and 3 from J, leaving 8 bases between them. CDR3 amino acids: CASSLRQDYGYTF. DNA for the CDR3: TGTGCCAGCAGCTTAAGACAGGACTATGGCTACACCTTC.

The chain combines TRBV10-2 with TRBJ2-2; D ambiguous. The CDR3 loop spans 12 amino acids. Germline V gene data show CDR1 as WSHSY and CDR2 as SAAADI. The V gene lost 7 bases and the J gene lost 1 base, with 4 bases spanning the gap. The chain's CDR3 is CASKLNTGELFF. The CDR3 DNA sequence: TGCGCCAGCAAGCTGAACACCGGGGAGCTGTTTTTT.

V gene TRBV29-1 combines with J gene TRBJ2-2; D is perhaps TRBD1 (5 bases). Trimming removed 1 base from V and 1 base from J, with 16 bases in between. CDR3 length: 17 residues. Germline V lookup: CDR1 SQVTM, CDR2 ANQGSEA. The CDR3 reads CSVEVLGRGRNTGELFF. Here the CDR3 DNA reads TGCAGCGTTGAAGTACTTGGTAGGGGCAGGAACACCGGGGAGCTGTTTTTT.

This sequence joins TRBV28 and TRBJ1-1, with 11 bases identical to TRBD1. V gave up 6 bases and J gave up 4 bases; unmatched junction bases: 4. Germline assignment: CDR1 MDHEN and CDR2 SYDVKM. This CDR3 is 14 amino acids long. The CDR3 DNA reads as TGTGCCAGCAGGGCCGGGACAGGGGGCACTGAAGCTTTCTTT. This codes for CASRAGTGGTEAFF.

This clone was observed once. This chain uses TRBV24-1 with TRBJ1-5; D not resolved. This CDR3 region has 14 residues. Germline V gene lookup returns CDR1 KGHDR and CDR2 SFDVKD. Trimming pared 7 bases from V and 3 bases from J, leaving 12 bases between. CDR3: CATSQPGYNQPQHF. CDR3 DNA sequence: TGTGCCACCAGCCAACCGGGATACAATCAGCCCCAGCATTTT.

V is TRBV4-2 and J is TRBJ1-2; weak D call: TRBD1 (5 bases). Trimming shortened V by 0 bases and J by 8 bases, and 16 bases separated the two germline ends. The germline V gene encodes CDR1 LGHNA and CDR2 YNFKEQ. The CDR3 has 15 amino acids. The CDR3 loop is CASSQEDQGEEGYTF. CDR3 DNA: TGTGCCAGCAGCCAAGAGGATCAGGGTGAGGAAGGCTACACCTTC.

The rearrangement links TRBV6-2 or TRBV6-3 to TRBJ1-1, with 9 bases aligning to TRBD1. The germline CDR1 and CDR2 sequences are MNHEY and SVGEGT. CDR3 size: 18 residues. With V trimmed by 4 bases and J by 0 bases, 12 bases remained unmatched. This chain's CDR3 is CASSFPGTGSPLNTEAFF. Here the CDR3 DNA reads TGTGCCAGCAGTTTCCCCGGGACAGGGAGCCCTCTGAACACTGAAGCTTTCTTT.